The 23 T cell receptor beta chains presented below share a single source sample, sequenced in a study of T cells after yellow fever vaccination. TCRdb re-analysed the 5' RACE reads in MiXCR, keeping a single row per CDR3 protein. The table includes around 300,000 distinct CDR3 sequences, over 3.5% detected once. Here the sequenced sample was PBMCs, taken 5 days after the yellow fever booster vaccination. These receptor sequences come from a man between 18 and 35 years old who received the YFV17D yellow fever vaccine.

The table lists this clonotype with a few counts. V gene TRBV7-2 combines with J gene TRBJ2-3, with no clear D. V shed 8 bases and J shed 1 base, with 13 bases lying between them. CDR3 length: 14 amino acids. In germline, CDR1 is SGHTA, CDR2 FQGNSA. CDR3 DNA: TGTGCCAGCTCCCAATTCGTTGGCACAGATACGCAGTATTTT. It codes for CASSQFVGTDTQYF.

This clonotype was counted between two and nine times. The chain employs TRBV20-1 and TRBJ1-5; maybe TRBD1 (6 bases). V was trimmed by 5 bases and J by 2 bases, leaving 16 bases between them. The CDR3 sequence is 15 residues long. CDR1 is DFQATT and CDR2 is SNEGSKA in the germline V gene (reference sequence). The CDR3 loop is CSALLGGTGNQPQHF. CDR3 coding DNA: TGCAGTGCTTTATTGGGGGGCACGGGCAATCAGCCCCAGCATTTT.

In this sample, this clonotype turned up many times. The CDR3 coding sequence is TGTGCCAGCGGATCAGGGGGCGGTGAGCAGTTCTTC. This gives the protein CASGSGGGEQFF. The chain links TRBV7-8 to TRBJ2-1, with 8 positions matching TRBD1. This CDR3 comprises 12 residues. With V trimmed by 8 bases and J by 9 bases, 6 bases remained unmatched. Germline V gene data show CDR1 as SGHVS and CDR2 as FQNEAQ.

V gene TRBV5-1 combines with J gene TRBJ2-1; D gene ambiguous. V lost 4 bases and J 5 bases, leaving 13 bases between the germline ends. Germline lookup yields CDR1 SGHRS and CDR2 YFSETQ. This CDR3 is built from 14 residues. CDR3 in amino acids: CASSPGPTNNEQFF. The DNA for the CDR3 is TGCGCCAGCAGCCCTGGACCAACTAACAATGAGCAGTTCTTC.

This clonotype was observed a handful of times. V gene TRBV4-1 combines with J gene TRBJ1-2; tentatively, D is TRBD1 (5 bases). Per the germline V gene, CDR1 is MGHRA and CDR2 is YSYEKL. This CDR3 contains 14 residues. Trimming took off 8 bases at V and 2 bases at J, with 15 bases between the two ends. As DNA, the CDR3 is TGCGCCAGCGCCCCTGACAGACCAAACTATGGCTACACCTTC. Its translation: CASAPDRPNYGYTF.

This clonotype was recorded a few times. This sequence joins TRBV7-9 and TRBJ1-1, with D possibly being TRBD1 (6 bases). V lost 0 bases, J lost 7 bases, and 18 bases lay in between. The CDR3 is made up of 16 amino acids. CDR1 is SEHNR and CDR2 is FQNEAQ in the germline V gene (reference sequence). CDR3 in amino acids: CASSLAPRGRGGEAFF. The CDR3 DNA follows: TGTGCCAGCAGCTTAGCGCCTCGGGGGCGAGGTGGTGAAGCTTTCTTT.

This clonotype was counted at least ten times. The chain uses TRBV3-1 and TRBJ1-6, with D hard to call. CDR1 LGHDT and CDR2 YNNKEL come from the germline V gene (reference sequence). This CDR3 is 12 amino acids long. Trimming removed 3 bases from V and 7 bases from J, with 4 bases in between. The CDR3 protein is CASSHPNSPLHF. The CDR3 region has the DNA TGTGCCAGCAGCCACCCCAATTCACCCCTCCACTTT. Filled out from reference TRBV3-1 and TRBJ1-6, the complete variable domain reads DTAVSQTPKYLVTQMGNDKSIKCEQNLGHDTMYWYKQDSKKFLKIMFSYNNKELIINETVPNRFSPKSPDKAHLNLHINSLELGDSAVYFCASSHPNSPLHFGNGTRLTVT.

This clonotype occurred a few times. The chain combines TRBV19 with TRBJ1-1; D might be TRBD1 (6 bases). V shed 3 bases and J shed 5 bases, with 16 bases lying between them. Per the germline V gene, CDR1 is LNHDA and CDR2 is SQIVND (reference sequence). The CDR3 length is 15 residues. The CDR3 is CASSIPGGPITEAFF. DNA for the CDR3: TGTGCCAGTAGTATCCCGGGGGGGCCAATTACTGAAGCTTTCTTT. The full variable domain, its missing parts supplied by reference TRBV19 and TRBJ1-1, is DGGITQSPKYLFRKEGQNVTLSCEQNLNHDAMYWYRQDPGQGLRLIYYSQIVNDFQKGDIAEGYSVSREKKESFPLTVTSAQKNPTAFYLCASSIPGGPITEAFFGQGTRLTVV.

This clonotype was seen many times. V gene TRBV12-3 or TRBV12-4 combines with J gene TRBJ1-2; D perhaps matches TRBD1 (6 bases). Trimming took 7 bases from V and 3 from J, leaving 15 bases between them. The CDR3 has 14 amino acids. The chain's CDR3 is CASNPRGEHYGYTF. The CDR3 DNA is TGTGCCAGCAACCCCAGGGGAGAGCACTATGGCTACACCTTC.

This clonotype has more than one count but fewer than ten. The chain carries TRBV10-3 and TRBJ2-7, with a possible D match to TRBD1 (6 bases). CDR3 length: 14 residues. The germline V gene has CDR1 ENHRY and CDR2 SYGVKD. Trimming cost V 4 bases and J 0 bases, with 10 bases left between them. The CDR3 nucleotides are TGTGCCATCAGTGTCGGGGACATCTCCTACGAGCAGTACGTC. Translating it yields CAISVGDISYEQYV.

The J gene is TRBJ2-1, the V gene TRBV2; 11 bases match TRBD1. J was trimmed by 9 bases and V by 7 bases; bases with no gene match: 5. CDR1 and CDR2 (germline): SNHLY, FYNNEI. CDR3 length equals 13 residues. CDR3 DNA sequence: TGTGCCAGCAATGGACAGGGGGCAGGTGAGCAGTTCTTC. Its protein is CASNGQGAGEQFF.

J is TRBJ2-2 and V is TRBV6-5; 8 bases match TRBD2. V was pared by 6 bases and J by 7 bases, with 7 bases of the junction left unmatched. The V gene's germline CDR1 is MNHEY and CDR2 SVGAGI. The CDR3 spans 14 residues. Here the CDR3 DNA reads TGTGCCAGCAGACGGCCCCTAGCGGGCGGGGAGCTGTTTTTT. It codes for CASRRPLAGGELFF.

In its sample, this clonotype was seen once. V is TRBV11-3 and J is TRBJ2-1; possible D gene TRBD1, 6 bases. Looked up from germline, CDR1 is SGHNT and CDR2 is YENEEA. This CDR3 region has 19 residues. V gave up 1 base and J gave up 0 bases, with 19 bases separating them. CDR3 loop: CASSLVGMATGISYNEQFF. The CDR3 DNA reads TGTGCCAGCAGCTTAGTTGGGATGGCGACAGGCATCTCCTACAATGAGCAGTTCTTC.

The gene calls are TRBV11-1 and TRBJ1-2; D unresolved. Germline V lookup: CDR1 SGHAT, CDR2 FQDESV (reference sequence). Trimming pared 5 bases from V and 1 base from J, leaving 11 bases between. CDR3 size: 14 residues. CDR3 amino acids: CASSTRPSNYGYTF. CDR3 sequence (DNA): TGTGCCAGCAGCACCCGGCCAAGTAACTATGGCTACACCTTC.

The CDR3 loop is CASSIGSGAYEQYF. CDR3 nucleotides: TGTGCCAGTAGTATCGGTAGCGGCGCCTACGAGCAGTACTTC. The chain carries TRBV19 and TRBJ2-7; possible D gene TRBD2, 6 bases. V dropped 3 bases and J dropped 2 bases, with 11 bases sitting between them. Germline CDR1 reads LNHDA; CDR2 reads SQIVND (reference sequence). The CDR3 loop spans 14 amino acids.

This clonotype was detected a few times. CDR3 DNA: TGTGCCACCAGTGCACCGGGACAGGAGCAGTTCTTC. Translating it yields CATSAPGQEQFF. The genes are TRBV24-1 and TRBJ2-1; 7 bases map to TRBD1. The CDR3 has 12 amino acids. With V trimmed by 5 bases and J by 10 bases, 4 bases remained unmatched. Germline assignment: CDR1 KGHDR and CDR2 SFDVKD.

The J gene is TRBJ2-7, the V gene TRBV7-2; 7 bases agree with TRBD1. Germline CDR1 is SGHTA and CDR2 is FQGNSA. This CDR3 contains 15 residues. The J segment lost 5 bases and the V segment lost 4 bases, leaving 11 bases of the junction unmatched. The CDR3 sequence: CASSSSRTGLDEQYF. CDR3 bases: TGTGCCAGCAGCTCATCTCGGACAGGTCTTGACGAGCAGTACTTC.

The sample holds a few counts of this clonotype. This chain connects TRBV4-1 to TRBJ1-1, with D possibly TRBD1 on 6 matching bases. This CDR3 is built from 16 residues. Germline V lookup: CDR1 MGHRA, CDR2 YSYEKL. Trimming left V 1 base short and J 0 bases short, with 12 bases between. The CDR3 nucleotides read TGCGCCAGCAGCCAAGGCGGGGGGGACATGAACACTGAAGCTTTCTTT. Translation gives CASSQGGGDMNTEAFF.

The rearrangement joins TRBV29-1 to TRBJ2-1, with 9 bases aligning to TRBD1. Trimming cost V 7 bases and J 6 bases; bases outside gene matches: 10. Germline CDR1 and CDR2: SQVTM and ANQGSEA. The CDR3 spans 14 residues. Written as DNA, the CDR3 is TGCAGCGGGGGACAGGGAGGTTGGGGCAATGAGCAGTTCTTC. This gives the protein CSGGQGGWGNEQFF.

The chain carries TRBV7-8 and TRBJ2-7; 7 positions agree with TRBD1. The germline CDR1 and CDR2 sequences are SGHVS and FQNEAQ. After removal of 6 bases from V and 3 bases from J, the junction contained 5 bases not matched to a gene. This CDR3 region has 13 residues. As DNA, the CDR3 is TGTGCCAGCAGTTGGGACAGAAACTACGAGCAGTACGTC. It codes for CASSWDRNYEQYV.

The V call is TRBV4-1, the J call TRBJ2-3; D may be TRBD1 (6 bases). The CDR3 is made up of 15 amino acids. CDR1 and CDR2 from the germline V gene are MGHRA and YSYEKL. Trimming cost V 4 bases and J 3 bases, with 14 bases left between them. The CDR3 loop reads CASSPQGYGTDTQYF. CDR3 in DNA: TGCGCCAGCAGCCCACAGGGCTATGGGACAGATACGCAGTATTTT.

Many counts were recorded for this clonotype. DNA for the CDR3: TGTGCCAGCAGCGTAGGACAGGGAGGAGACACTGAAGCTTTCTTT. Protein product: CASSVGQGGDTEAFF. V gene TRBV9 combines with J gene TRBJ1-1; 7 nucleotides line up with TRBD1. Trimming took 0 bases from V and 3 from J; bases not matched to a gene: 5. The CDR3 totals 15 residues. Germline V gene data show CDR1 as SGDLS and CDR2 as YYNGEE.

This clonotype appeared a few times. The chain uses TRBV6-2 or TRBV6-3 and TRBJ1-1; D unresolved. Trimming cost V 4 bases and J 3 bases, with 18 bases left between them. This CDR3 comprises 16 residues. Looked up from germline, CDR1 is MNHEY and CDR2 is SVGEGT. Here the CDR3 reads CASSFSTGLGDTEAFF. In DNA form, the CDR3 reads TGTGCCAGCAGTTTTTCAACGGGCCTCGGGGACACTGAAGCTTTCTTT.